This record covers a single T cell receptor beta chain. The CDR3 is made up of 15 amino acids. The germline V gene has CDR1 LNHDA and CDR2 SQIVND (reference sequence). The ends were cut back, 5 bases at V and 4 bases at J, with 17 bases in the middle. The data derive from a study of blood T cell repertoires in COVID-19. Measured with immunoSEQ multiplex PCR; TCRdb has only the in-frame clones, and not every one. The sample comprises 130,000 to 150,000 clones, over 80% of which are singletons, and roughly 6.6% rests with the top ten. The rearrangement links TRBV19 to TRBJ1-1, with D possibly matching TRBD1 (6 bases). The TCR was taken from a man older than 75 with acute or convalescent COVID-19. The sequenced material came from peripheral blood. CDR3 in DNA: TGTGCCAGTAGTCCTACGGGCAGGGGTGGCACTGAAGCTTTCTTT. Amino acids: CASSPTGRGGTEAFF.